A selection of T cell receptor beta chains follows, all from one sample in a study of molecular identifiers for immune sequencing clone quantification. TCRdb used MiXCR to reprocess the PCR reads, holding one entry per CDR3 protein. The repertoire includes around 480,000 distinct CDR3 sequences, over 20% of them detected once, and approximately 0.84% sits in the top ten. Sequenced input: naive CD8+ T cells from blood, with Jurkat cell RNA spiked in. The source of these receptors is a human donor in good health. Some libraries in this study had Jurkat cell RNA spiked in. The CDR3 runs from the conserved cysteine through the conserved F or W. A D gene is named only where the DNA matches it firmly. A clone size is listed for some rows: how often the clone was seen (once, few, many), or a class if it is expanded.

CDR3nt: TGTGCCAGCAGCTTAGATCCTCAGCCCCAGCATTTT
CDR3aa: CASSLDPQPQHF
v_gene: TRBV7-8
d_gene: -
j_gene: TRBJ1-5
abundance: many

CDR3nt: TGTGCCACCAGCAGAGATCGAGGGAGGGCCGCCTACGAGCAGTACTTC
CDR3aa: CATSRDRGRAAYEQYF
v_gene: TRBV15
d_gene: TRBD2
j_gene: TRBJ2-7
abundance: few

CDR3nt: TGTGCCAGTAGTAGTGGGCCGGGCGATCAGCCCCAGCATTTT
CDR3aa: CASSSGPGDQPQHF
v_gene: TRBV19
d_gene: -
j_gene: TRBJ1-5
abundance: many

CDR3nt: TGTGCCATCAGTGGGGGGCCCCAGGGGAGTCTAGCCAAAAACATTCAGTACTTC
CDR3aa: CAISGGPQGSLAKNIQYF
v_gene: TRBV10-3
d_gene: -
j_gene: TRBJ2-4
abundance: -

CDR3nt: TGTGCCAGTAGTACGGGACTAGCGGGAGGGGGGTCCTACAATGAGCAGTTCTTC
CDR3aa: CASSTGLAGGGSYNEQFF
v_gene: TRBV19
d_gene: TRBD2
j_gene: TRBJ2-1
abundance: -

CDR3nt: TGTGCCAGCAGCCCTAAAACTAGCGGGGGGGCCTATGAGCAGTTCTTC
CDR3aa: CASSPKTSGGAYEQFF
v_gene: TRBV7-8
d_gene: TRBD2
j_gene: TRBJ2-1
abundance: many

CDR3nt: TGTGCCACCAGTGAACAGACTGGCCGCAGGAACTCCTACAATGAGCAGTTCTTC
CDR3aa: CATSEQTGRRNSYNEQFF
v_gene: TRBV24-1
d_gene: -
j_gene: TRBJ2-1
abundance: -

CDR3nt: TGTGCCAGCAGCCAAGTTCAGGGGGACGGCAATCAGCCCCAGCATTTT
CDR3aa: CASSQVQGDGNQPQHF
v_gene: TRBV4-2
d_gene: TRBD1
j_gene: TRBJ1-5
abundance: many

CDR3nt: TGTGCCAGTAGCGGAGGGACTAGCGGGGGTCTAGCCAAAAACATTCAGTACTTC
CDR3aa: CASSGGTSGGLAKNIQYF
v_gene: TRBV19
d_gene: TRBD2
j_gene: TRBJ2-4
abundance: many

CDR3nt: TGTGCCTGGGGAGACAGTTGGGTCGAGCAGTACTTC
CDR3aa: CAWGDSWVEQYF
v_gene: TRBV30
d_gene: -
j_gene: TRBJ2-7
abundance: few

CDR3nt: TGTGCCAGCCGCGGGGGTCCGCCCTACGAGCGGTACTTC
CDR3aa: CASRGGPPYERYF
v_gene: TRBV27
d_gene: TRBD2
j_gene: TRBJ2-7
abundance: -

CDR3nt: TGTGCCAGCAATAGAGAGACCCAGTACTTC
CDR3aa: CASNRETQYF
v_gene: TRBV2
d_gene: -
j_gene: TRBJ2-5
abundance: few

CDR3nt: TGTGCCAGCAGCTCATTAGCGGGGGGGCCCGATGAGCAGTTCTTC
CDR3aa: CASSSLAGGPDEQFF
v_gene: TRBV7-2
d_gene: TRBD2
j_gene: TRBJ2-1
abundance: many

CDR3nt: TGCGCCAGCAGCTTGGGTCGGAATAATTCACCCCTCCACTTT
CDR3aa: CASSLGRNNSPLHF
v_gene: TRBV5-1
d_gene: -
j_gene: TRBJ1-6
abundance: many

CDR3nt: TGTGCCAGCAGTTCCTCGACAGGGGGGGCAGATACGCAGTATTTT
CDR3aa: CASSSSTGGADTQYF
v_gene: TRBV12-3/TRBV12-4
d_gene: TRBD1
j_gene: TRBJ2-3
abundance: few

CDR3nt: TGTGCCAGTAGTATGGGGGAAGGCTACAATGAGCAGTTCTTC
CDR3aa: CASSMGEGYNEQFF
v_gene: TRBV19
d_gene: -
j_gene: TRBJ2-1
abundance: -

CDR3nt: TGTGCCAGCAGTTCCTACAACCTTGCGGACAGAAACAATGAGCAGTTCTTC
CDR3aa: CASSSYNLADRNNEQFF
v_gene: TRBV27
d_gene: -
j_gene: TRBJ2-1
abundance: -

CDR3nt: TGTGCCAGCAGCCACAGGGGGCTGGAGACCCAGTACTTC
CDR3aa: CASSHRGLETQYF
v_gene: TRBV6-2/TRBV6-3
d_gene: TRBD1
j_gene: TRBJ2-5
abundance: few

CDR3nt: TGCAGTTCATACTTTAATGGCTACACCTTC
CDR3aa: CSSYFNGYTF
v_gene: TRBV20-1
d_gene: -
j_gene: TRBJ1-2
abundance: few

CDR3nt: TGTGCCAGCAGCTTCCCCGGGACTAGCGGGGGGGCGAACAATGAGCAGTTCTTC
CDR3aa: CASSFPGTSGGANNEQFF
v_gene: TRBV7-2
d_gene: TRBD2
j_gene: TRBJ2-1
abundance: few

CDR3nt: TGCAGCGTTGAATTGACTAGCGGGGGGTTAGATACGCAGTATTTT
CDR3aa: CSVELTSGGLDTQYF
v_gene: TRBV29-1
d_gene: TRBD2
j_gene: TRBJ2-3
abundance: many

CDR3nt: TGTGCCAGCAGTGATAACGTCTACGAGCAGTACTTC
CDR3aa: CASSDNVYEQYF
v_gene: TRBV25-1
d_gene: -
j_gene: TRBJ2-7
abundance: many

CDR3nt: TGTGCCAGCAGCTTGGCCAGGGTGGATCAGCCCCAGCATTTT
CDR3aa: CASSLARVDQPQHF
v_gene: TRBV5-6
d_gene: -
j_gene: TRBJ1-5
abundance: many

CDR3nt: TGCAGTGCTAGAGAAGTATCAGGAAACACCTACGAGCAGTACTTC
CDR3aa: CSAREVSGNTYEQYF
v_gene: TRBV20-1
d_gene: -
j_gene: TRBJ2-7
abundance: -

CDR3nt: TGTGCTAGTGGCTCTCAGTGGTCGGGGACTGAAGCTTTCTTT
CDR3aa: CASGSQWSGTEAFF
v_gene: TRBV12-5
d_gene: -
j_gene: TRBJ1-1
abundance: few

CDR3nt: TGTGCCAGCAGTAGAGACCGGGACAGGGACCCCTACGAGCAGTACTTC
CDR3aa: CASSRDRDRDPYEQYF
v_gene: TRBV6-2/TRBV6-3
d_gene: TRBD1
j_gene: TRBJ2-7
abundance: -

CDR3nt: TGCGCCAGCAGCCAAGATCGGCGGGGGCCCACTGAAGCTTTCTTT
CDR3aa: CASSQDRRGPTEAFF
v_gene: TRBV4-3
d_gene: -
j_gene: TRBJ1-1
abundance: many

CDR3nt: TGCAGTGCTCTGGGGGGAGGGCCAGAGACCCAGTACTTC
CDR3aa: CSALGGGPETQYF
v_gene: TRBV20-1
d_gene: TRBD2
j_gene: TRBJ2-5
abundance: -

CDR3nt: TGTGCCAGCAGTTACGAGGCTACTCGGGAGCAGTACTTC
CDR3aa: CASSYEATREQYF
v_gene: TRBV6-5
d_gene: -
j_gene: TRBJ2-7
abundance: many

CDR3nt: TGTGCCAGTAGCCCCCAGGGACAGGGGAGTCAGCCCCAGCATTTT
CDR3aa: CASSPQGQGSQPQHF
v_gene: TRBV19
d_gene: TRBD1
j_gene: TRBJ1-5
abundance: many

CDR3nt: TGCGCCAGCAGCCAGGGCCTGGGACAGAGTTTGTTCTTC
CDR3aa: CASSQGLGQSLFF
v_gene: TRBV4-3
d_gene: TRBD1
j_gene: TRBJ2-1
abundance: many

CDR3nt: TGCAGTGCTAGAGATCTCGGGACAGAAACCTACGAGCAGTACTTC
CDR3aa: CSARDLGTETYEQYF
v_gene: TRBV20-1
d_gene: TRBD1
j_gene: TRBJ2-7
abundance: few

CDR3nt: TGTGCCAGCAGTCGGACTAGAGCAGATACGCAGTATTTT
CDR3aa: CASSRTRADTQYF
v_gene: TRBV5-5
d_gene: TRBD2
j_gene: TRBJ2-3
abundance: -

CDR3nt: TGTGCCAGCACATCAGGGTACGGAGCTTTCTTT
CDR3aa: CASTSGYGAFF
v_gene: TRBV28
d_gene: -
j_gene: TRBJ1-1
abundance: many

CDR3nt: TGTGCCAGCAGTATTCCCGGGACCCATGAAGCTTTCTTT
CDR3aa: CASSIPGTHEAFF
v_gene: TRBV6-5
d_gene: -
j_gene: TRBJ1-1
abundance: few

CDR3nt: TGTGCCACCAGTGAATTCGGTTCTACTAGCACAGATACGCAGTATTTT
CDR3aa: CATSEFGSTSTDTQYF
v_gene: TRBV24-1
d_gene: -
j_gene: TRBJ2-3
abundance: -

CDR3nt: TGTGCCAGCAGCTCTAGGCGGACTAAGAGCACAGATACGCAGTATTTT
CDR3aa: CASSSRRTKSTDTQYF
v_gene: TRBV6-5
d_gene: -
j_gene: TRBJ2-3
abundance: few

CDR3nt: TGCGCCAGCAGCCAACCCGCGACGGGCACCGGGGAGCTGTCTTTT
CDR3aa: CASSQPATGTGELSF
v_gene: TRBV4-3
d_gene: -
j_gene: TRBJ2-2
abundance: once

CDR3nt: TGCGCCAGCAGCCAAGATAATTTCGGCGGAGATACGCAGTATTTT
CDR3aa: CASSQDNFGGDTQYF
v_gene: TRBV4-1
d_gene: -
j_gene: TRBJ2-3
abundance: few

CDR3nt: TGTGCTGTTATGGGGGTGCTTTCTTACAATGAGCTGTTCTTC
CDR3aa: CAVMGVLSYNELFF
v_gene: TRBV6-1
d_gene: -
j_gene: TRBJ2-1
abundance: -

CDR3nt: TGCGCCAGCAGCCAGTCGACAGGGTACGAGCAGTTCTTC
CDR3aa: CASSQSTGYEQFF
v_gene: TRBV4-1
d_gene: TRBD1
j_gene: TRBJ2-1
abundance: -

CDR3nt: TGTGCCTGCAGCTTAGGATTTAGCGGGGGGGTAGAGACCCAGTACTTC
CDR3aa: CACSLGFSGGVETQYF
v_gene: TRBV11-2
d_gene: TRBD2
j_gene: TRBJ2-5
abundance: -

CDR3nt: TGTGCCAGCAGTTTGACAGATTCTGAAGCTTTCTTT
CDR3aa: CASSLTDSEAFF
v_gene: TRBV6-2/TRBV6-3
d_gene: -
j_gene: TRBJ1-1
abundance: few

CDR3nt: TGTGCCAGCAGCTCGAGGGCAGGGGGGACTGAAGCTTTCTTT
CDR3aa: CASSSRAGGTEAFF
v_gene: TRBV7-6
d_gene: TRBD1
j_gene: TRBJ1-1
abundance: many

CDR3nt: TGTGCCAGCAGCGTAGGGTTTAACACTGAAGCTTTCTTT
CDR3aa: CASSVGFNTEAFF
v_gene: TRBV9
d_gene: -
j_gene: TRBJ1-1
abundance: many

CDR3nt: TGTGCCAGCAGTTTATTAGGACAGTCAGAGGGGCAGTACTTC
CDR3aa: CASSLLGQSEGQYF
v_gene: TRBV27
d_gene: -
j_gene: TRBJ2-7
abundance: few

CDR3nt: TGTGCCATCAGTGAGGAGAAGGGGGCTGGCTTCTTC
CDR3aa: CAISEEKGAGFF
v_gene: TRBV10-3
d_gene: TRBD1
j_gene: TRBJ2-1
abundance: -

CDR3nt: TGTGCCAGCAGCCAAGTGGTCAACATGAACACTGAAGCTTTCTTT
CDR3aa: CASSQVVNMNTEAFF
v_gene: TRBV3-1
d_gene: -
j_gene: TRBJ1-1
abundance: many

CDR3nt: TGTGCCATCAGTGAGGACAATAAATACACTGAAGCTTTCTTT
CDR3aa: CAISEDNKYTEAFF
v_gene: TRBV10-3
d_gene: -
j_gene: TRBJ1-1
abundance: -

CDR3nt: TGTGCCAGCAGCTTGGGACAGGGTTACTCCTACGAGCAGTACTTC
CDR3aa: CASSLGQGYSYEQYF
v_gene: TRBV7-9
d_gene: TRBD1
j_gene: TRBJ2-7
abundance: many

CDR3nt: TGTGCCAGCAGCCCTGGACAGGGTCTGGTAGAGACCCAGTACTTC
CDR3aa: CASSPGQGLVETQYF
v_gene: TRBV6-5
d_gene: TRBD1
j_gene: TRBJ2-5
abundance: few

CDR3nt: TGCAGTGCTAGAGATCCGGTTAGCCGAATTTTGACAGATACGCAGTATTTT
CDR3aa: CSARDPVSRILTDTQYF
v_gene: TRBV20-1
d_gene: -
j_gene: TRBJ2-3
abundance: many

CDR3nt: TGCAGCGTTGAAGATCAGGGTGATGGAAACACCATATATTTT
CDR3aa: CSVEDQGDGNTIYF
v_gene: TRBV29-1
d_gene: -
j_gene: TRBJ1-3
abundance: few

CDR3nt: TGTGCCAGCAGCGACCGAAGGACAGCCCAGACCACTGAAGCTTTCTTT
CDR3aa: CASSDRRTAQTTEAFF
v_gene: TRBV9
d_gene: -
j_gene: TRBJ1-1
abundance: -

CDR3nt: TGTGCCAGCAGTCCCCCCCCCTTACAACAATACAGGGATCAGCCCCAGCATTTT
CDR3aa: CASSPPPLQQYRDQPQHF
v_gene: TRBV28
d_gene: -
j_gene: TRBJ1-5
abundance: -

CDR3nt: TGCAGCGCTTCCGCCGGGGAGCTGTTTTTT
CDR3aa: CSASAGELFF
v_gene: TRBV29-1
d_gene: -
j_gene: TRBJ2-2
abundance: many